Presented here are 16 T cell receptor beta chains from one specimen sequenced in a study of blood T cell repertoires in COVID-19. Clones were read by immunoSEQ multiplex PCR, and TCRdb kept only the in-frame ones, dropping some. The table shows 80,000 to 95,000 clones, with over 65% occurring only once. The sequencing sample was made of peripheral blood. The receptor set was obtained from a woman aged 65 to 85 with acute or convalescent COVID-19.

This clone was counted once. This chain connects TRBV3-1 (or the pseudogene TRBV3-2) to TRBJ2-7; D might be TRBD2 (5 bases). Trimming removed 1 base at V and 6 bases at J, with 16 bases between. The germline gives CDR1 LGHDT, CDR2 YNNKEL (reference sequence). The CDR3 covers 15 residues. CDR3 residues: CASSQGGGSGREQYV. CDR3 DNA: TGTGCCAGCAGCCAAGGTGGTGGCAGCGGTCGCGAGCAGTACGTC.

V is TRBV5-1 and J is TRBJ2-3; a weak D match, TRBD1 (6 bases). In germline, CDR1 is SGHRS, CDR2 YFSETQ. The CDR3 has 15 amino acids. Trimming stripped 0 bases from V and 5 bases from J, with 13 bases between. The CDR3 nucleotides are TGCGCCAGCAGCTTGGTCAGGGGCCCCCTAGATACGCAGTATTTT. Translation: CASSLVRGPLDTQYF.

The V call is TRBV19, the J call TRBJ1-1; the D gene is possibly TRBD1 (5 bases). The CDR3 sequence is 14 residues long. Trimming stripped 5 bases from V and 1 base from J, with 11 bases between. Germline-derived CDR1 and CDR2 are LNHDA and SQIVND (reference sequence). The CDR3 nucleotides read TGTGCCAGTAGTCTAATACAGGCGAACACTGAAGCTTTCTTT. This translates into CASSLIQANTEAFF.

The CDR3 coding sequence is TGCGCCACCTTGGAGGGTAAAAACATTCAGTACTTC. This encodes CATLEGKNIQYF. The rearrangement links TRBV10-2 to TRBJ2-4, with TRBD2 as a possible D gene (6 bases). Trimming pared 10 bases from V and 4 bases from J, leaving 11 bases between. The CDR3 runs 12 residues. Germline loops: CDR1 WSHSY, CDR2 SAAADI.

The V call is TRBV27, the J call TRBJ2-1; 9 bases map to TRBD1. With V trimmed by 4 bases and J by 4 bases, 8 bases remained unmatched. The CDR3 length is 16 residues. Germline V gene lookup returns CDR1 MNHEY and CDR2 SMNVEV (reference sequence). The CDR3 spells CASSSLTGGTYNEQFF. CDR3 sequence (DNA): TGTGCCAGCAGTTCCCTGACAGGGGGGACTTACAATGAGCAGTTCTTC.

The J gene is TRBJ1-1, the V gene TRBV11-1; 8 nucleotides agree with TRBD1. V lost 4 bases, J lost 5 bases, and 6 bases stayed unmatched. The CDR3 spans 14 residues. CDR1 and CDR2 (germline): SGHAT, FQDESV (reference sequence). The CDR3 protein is CASSSQGAGTEAFF. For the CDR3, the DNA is TGTGCCAGCAGCTCCCAGGGGGCGGGGACTGAAGCTTTCTTT. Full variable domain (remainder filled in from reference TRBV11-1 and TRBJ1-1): EAEVAQSPRYKITEKSQAVAFWCDPISGHATLYWYRQILGQGPELLVQFQDESVVDDSQLPKDRFSAERLKGVDSTLKIQPAELGDSAMYLCASSSQGAGTEAFFGQGTRLTVV.

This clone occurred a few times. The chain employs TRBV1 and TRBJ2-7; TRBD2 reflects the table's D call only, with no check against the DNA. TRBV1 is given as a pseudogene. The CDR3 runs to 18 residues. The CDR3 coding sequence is TGCACCAGCAGCCAGGAACAGACTAGCGGGAGGGGAAGGTGGCAGCAGTACGTC. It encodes CTSSQEQTSGRGRWQQYV.

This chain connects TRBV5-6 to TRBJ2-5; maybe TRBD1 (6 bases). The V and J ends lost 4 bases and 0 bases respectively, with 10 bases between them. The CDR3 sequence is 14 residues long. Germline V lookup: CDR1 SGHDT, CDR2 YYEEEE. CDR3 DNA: TGTGCCAGCAGCAAACAGGGATACCAAGAGACCCAGTACTTC. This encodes CASSKQGYQETQYF.

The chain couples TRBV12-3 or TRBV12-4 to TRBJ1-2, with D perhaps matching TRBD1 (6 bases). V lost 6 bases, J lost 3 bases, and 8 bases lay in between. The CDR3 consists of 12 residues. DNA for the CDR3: TGTGCCAGCAGCACAGGGTACTATGGCTACACCTTC. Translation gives CASSTGYYGYTF.

The DNA for the CDR3 is TGTGCCAGCAGCGAGGGACAAGGAGAGATCGAAATGGGTAATTCACCCCTCCACTTT. This translates into CASSEGQGEIEMGNSPLHF. This chain joins TRBV7-9 and TRBJ1-6, with TRBD1 as a possible D gene (6 bases). V lost 5 bases, J lost 6 bases, and 26 bases lay in between. There are 19 residues in the CDR3. Germline CDR1 SEHNR, CDR2 FQNEAQ (reference sequence).

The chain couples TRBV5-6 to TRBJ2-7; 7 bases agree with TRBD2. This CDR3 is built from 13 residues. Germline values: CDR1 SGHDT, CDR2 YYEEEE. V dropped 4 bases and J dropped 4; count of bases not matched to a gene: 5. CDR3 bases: TGTGCCAGCAGCGGGGCGGGAGTATACGAGCAGTACGTC. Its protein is CASSGAGVYEQYV.

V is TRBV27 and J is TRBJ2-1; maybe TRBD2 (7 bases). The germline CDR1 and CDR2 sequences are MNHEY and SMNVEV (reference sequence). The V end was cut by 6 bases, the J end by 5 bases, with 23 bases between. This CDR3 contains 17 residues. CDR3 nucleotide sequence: TGTGCCAGCAGCCTAGGGGGGGCCTACGTACAGGACAATGAGCAGTTCTTC. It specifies CASSLGGAYVQDNEQFF.

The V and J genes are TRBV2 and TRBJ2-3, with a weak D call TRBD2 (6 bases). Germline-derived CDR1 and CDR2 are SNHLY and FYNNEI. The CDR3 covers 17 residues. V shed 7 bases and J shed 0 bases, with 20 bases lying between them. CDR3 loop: CASTRRLALTSTDTQYF. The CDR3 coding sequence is TGTGCCAGCACCCGGAGGCTAGCGTTAACTAGCACAGATACGCAGTATTTT. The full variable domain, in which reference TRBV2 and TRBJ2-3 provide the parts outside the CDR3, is EPEVTQTPSHQVTQMGQEVILRCVPISNHLYFYWYRQILGQKVEFLVSFYNNEISEKSEIFDDQFSVERPDGSNFTLKIRSTKLEDSAMYFCASTRRLALTSTDTQYFGPGTRLTVL.

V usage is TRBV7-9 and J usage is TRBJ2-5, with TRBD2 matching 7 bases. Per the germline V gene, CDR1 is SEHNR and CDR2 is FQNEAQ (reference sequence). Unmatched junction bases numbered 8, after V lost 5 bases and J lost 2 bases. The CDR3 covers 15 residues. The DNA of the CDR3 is TGTGCCAGCAGCATCCGGACTAGTCGTCAAGAGACCCAGTACTTC. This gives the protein CASSIRTSRQETQYF.

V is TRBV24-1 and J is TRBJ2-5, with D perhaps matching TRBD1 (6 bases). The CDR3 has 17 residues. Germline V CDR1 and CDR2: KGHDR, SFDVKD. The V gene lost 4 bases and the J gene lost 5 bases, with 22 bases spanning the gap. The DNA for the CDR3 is TGTGCCACCAGTGACACTATGGCGACCAATAGGGGGGAGACCCAGTACTTC. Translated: CATSDTMATNRGETQYF.

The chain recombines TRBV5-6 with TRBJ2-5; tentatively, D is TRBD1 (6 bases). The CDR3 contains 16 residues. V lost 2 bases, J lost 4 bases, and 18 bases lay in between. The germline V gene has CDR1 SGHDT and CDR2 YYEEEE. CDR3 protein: CASSFRTTGYGETQYF. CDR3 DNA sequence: TGTGCCAGCAGCTTTCGCACAACAGGGTACGGAGAGACCCAGTACTTC.